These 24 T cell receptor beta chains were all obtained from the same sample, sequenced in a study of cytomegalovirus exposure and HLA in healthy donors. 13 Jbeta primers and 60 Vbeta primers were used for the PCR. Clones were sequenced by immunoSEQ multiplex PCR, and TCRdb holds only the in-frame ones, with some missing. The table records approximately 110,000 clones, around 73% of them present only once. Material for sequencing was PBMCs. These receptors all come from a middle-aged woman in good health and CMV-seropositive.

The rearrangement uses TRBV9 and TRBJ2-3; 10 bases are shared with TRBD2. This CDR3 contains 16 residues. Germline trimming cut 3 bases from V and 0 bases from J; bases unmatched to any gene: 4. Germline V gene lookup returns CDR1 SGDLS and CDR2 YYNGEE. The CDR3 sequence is CASSATSGESTDTQYF. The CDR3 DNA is TGTGCCAGCAGCGCAACTAGCGGGGAGAGCACAGATACGCAGTATTTT.

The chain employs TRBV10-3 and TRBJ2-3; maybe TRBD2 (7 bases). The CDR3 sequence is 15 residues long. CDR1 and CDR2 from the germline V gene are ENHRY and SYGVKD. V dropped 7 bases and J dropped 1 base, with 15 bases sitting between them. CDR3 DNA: TGTGCCATCACTGACGGGGGGCGCCGCACAGATACGCAGTATTTT. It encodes CAITDGGRRTDTQYF.

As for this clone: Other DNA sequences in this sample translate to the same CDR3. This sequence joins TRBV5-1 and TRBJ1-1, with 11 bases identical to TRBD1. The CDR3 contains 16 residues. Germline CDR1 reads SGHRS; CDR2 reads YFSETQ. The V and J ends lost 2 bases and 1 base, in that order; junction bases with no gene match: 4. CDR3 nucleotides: TGCGCCAGCAGCTTTGGGACAGGGGGTAGGAACACTGAAGCTTTCTTT. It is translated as CASSFGTGGRNTEAFF.

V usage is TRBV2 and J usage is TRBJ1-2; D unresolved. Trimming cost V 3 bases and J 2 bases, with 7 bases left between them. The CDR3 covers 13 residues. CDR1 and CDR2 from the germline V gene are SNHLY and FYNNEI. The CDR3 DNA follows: TGTGCCAGCAGTGAGAACAGAAACTATGGCTACACCTTC. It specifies CASSENRNYGYTF.

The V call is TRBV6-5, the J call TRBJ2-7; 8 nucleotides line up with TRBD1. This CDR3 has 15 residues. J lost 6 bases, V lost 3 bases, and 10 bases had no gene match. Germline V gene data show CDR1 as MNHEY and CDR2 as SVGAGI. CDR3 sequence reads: CASSYSTGARGEQYF. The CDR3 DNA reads TGTGCCAGCAGTTATTCGACAGGGGCCAGGGGCGAGCAGTACTTC.

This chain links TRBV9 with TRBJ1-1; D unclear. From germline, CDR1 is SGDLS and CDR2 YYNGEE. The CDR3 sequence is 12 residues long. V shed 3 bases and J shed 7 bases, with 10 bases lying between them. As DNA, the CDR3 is TGTGCCAGCAGCGAAGACACCCGTGAAGCTTTCTTT. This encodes CASSEDTREAFF.

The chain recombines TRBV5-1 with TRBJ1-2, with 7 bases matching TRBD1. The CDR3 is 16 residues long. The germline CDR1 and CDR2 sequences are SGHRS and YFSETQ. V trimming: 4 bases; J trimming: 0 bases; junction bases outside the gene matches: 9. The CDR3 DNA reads TGCGCCAGCAGCCGACAGGGAACTATATCTAACTATGGCTACACCTTC. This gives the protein CASSRQGTISNYGYTF.

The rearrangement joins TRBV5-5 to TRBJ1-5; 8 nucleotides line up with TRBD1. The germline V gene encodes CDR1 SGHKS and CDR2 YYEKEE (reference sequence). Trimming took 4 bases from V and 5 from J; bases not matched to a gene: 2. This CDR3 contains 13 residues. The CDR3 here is CASSQDRDQPQHF. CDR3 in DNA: TGTGCCAGCAGCCAGGACAGGGATCAGCCCCAGCATTTT. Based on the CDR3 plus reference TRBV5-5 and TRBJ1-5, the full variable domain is DAGVTQSPTHLIKTRGQQVTLRCSPISGHKSVSWYQQVLGQGPQFIFQYYEKEERGRGNFPDRFSARQFPNYSSELNVNALLLGDSALYLCASSQDRDQPQHFGDGTRLSIL.

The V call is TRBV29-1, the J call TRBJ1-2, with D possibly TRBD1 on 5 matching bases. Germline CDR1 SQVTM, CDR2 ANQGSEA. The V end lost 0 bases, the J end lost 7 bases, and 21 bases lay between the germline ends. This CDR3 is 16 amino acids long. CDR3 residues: CSVEDLWGREVGGYTF. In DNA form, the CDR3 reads TGCAGCGTTGAAGATCTCTGGGGCAGGGAGGTGGGTGGCTACACCTTC.

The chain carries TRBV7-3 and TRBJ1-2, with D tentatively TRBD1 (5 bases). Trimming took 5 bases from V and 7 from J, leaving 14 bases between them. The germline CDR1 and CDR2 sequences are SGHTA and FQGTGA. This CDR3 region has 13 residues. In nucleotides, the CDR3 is TGTGCCAGCAGCCACAACGGGGGGGTTGGCTACACCTTC. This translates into CASSHNGGVGYTF.

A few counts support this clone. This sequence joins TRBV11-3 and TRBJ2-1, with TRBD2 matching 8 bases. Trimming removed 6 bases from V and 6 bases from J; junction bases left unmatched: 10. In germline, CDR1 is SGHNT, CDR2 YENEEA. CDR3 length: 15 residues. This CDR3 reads CASSPGGGRSNEQFF. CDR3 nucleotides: TGTGCCAGCAGTCCCGGGGGGGGCCGGAGCAATGAGCAGTTCTTC.

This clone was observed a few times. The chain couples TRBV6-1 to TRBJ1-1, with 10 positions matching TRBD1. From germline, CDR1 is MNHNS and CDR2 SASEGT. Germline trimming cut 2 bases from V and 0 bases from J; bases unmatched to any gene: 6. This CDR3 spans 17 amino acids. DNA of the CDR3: TGTGCCAGCAGTGAACCGGGACAGGGGATGGTGAACACTGAAGCTTTCTTT. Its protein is CASSEPGQGMVNTEAFF.

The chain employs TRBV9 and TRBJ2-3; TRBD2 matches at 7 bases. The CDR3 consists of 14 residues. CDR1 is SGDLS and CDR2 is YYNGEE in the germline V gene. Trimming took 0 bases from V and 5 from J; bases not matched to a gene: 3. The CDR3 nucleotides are TGTGCCAGCAGCGTAGGGGGAGGGCGAGATACGCAGTATTTT. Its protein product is CASSVGGGRDTQYF.

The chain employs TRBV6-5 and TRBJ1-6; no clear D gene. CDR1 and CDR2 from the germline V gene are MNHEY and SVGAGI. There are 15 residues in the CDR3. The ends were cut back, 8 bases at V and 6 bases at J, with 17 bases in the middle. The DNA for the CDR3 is TGTGCCAGCGCGCCCCGCACGGGGTTTAATTCACCCCTCCACTTT. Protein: CASAPRTGFNSPLHF.

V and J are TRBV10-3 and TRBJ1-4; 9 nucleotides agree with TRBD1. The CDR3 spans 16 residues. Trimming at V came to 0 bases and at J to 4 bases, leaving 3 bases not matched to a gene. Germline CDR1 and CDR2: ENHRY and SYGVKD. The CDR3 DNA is TGTGCCATCAGTGAGTCACGGGGACAGGGTAATGAAAAACTGTTTTTT. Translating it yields CAISESRGQGNEKLFF.

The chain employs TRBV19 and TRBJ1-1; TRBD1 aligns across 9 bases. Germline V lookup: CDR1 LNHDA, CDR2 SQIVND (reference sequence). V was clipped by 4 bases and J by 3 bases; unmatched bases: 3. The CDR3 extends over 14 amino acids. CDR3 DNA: TGTGCCAGTAGTAACAGGGGGCTTTACACTGAAGCTTTCTTT. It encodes CASSNRGLYTEAFF.

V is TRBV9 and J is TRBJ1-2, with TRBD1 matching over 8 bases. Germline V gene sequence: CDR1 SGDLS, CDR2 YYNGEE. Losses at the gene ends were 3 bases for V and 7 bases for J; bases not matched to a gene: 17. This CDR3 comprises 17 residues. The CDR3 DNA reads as TGTGCCAGCAGCGAGACCGGGACAGGAGAATGGGGGGGTGGCTACACCTTC. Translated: CASSETGTGEWGGGYTF.

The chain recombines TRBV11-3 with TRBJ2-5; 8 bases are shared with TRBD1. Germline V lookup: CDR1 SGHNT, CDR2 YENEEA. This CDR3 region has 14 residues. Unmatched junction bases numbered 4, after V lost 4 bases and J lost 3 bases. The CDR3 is CASSSSTGEETQYF. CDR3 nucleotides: TGTGCCAGCAGCTCATCGACAGGGGAAGAGACCCAGTACTTC.

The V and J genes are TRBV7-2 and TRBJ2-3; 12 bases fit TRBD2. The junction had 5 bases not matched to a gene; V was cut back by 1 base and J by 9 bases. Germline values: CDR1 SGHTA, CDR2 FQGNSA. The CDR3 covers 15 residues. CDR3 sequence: CASSLGLAGGATQYF. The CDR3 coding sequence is TGTGCCAGCAGCTTAGGGCTAGCGGGGGGGGCGACGCAGTATTTT.

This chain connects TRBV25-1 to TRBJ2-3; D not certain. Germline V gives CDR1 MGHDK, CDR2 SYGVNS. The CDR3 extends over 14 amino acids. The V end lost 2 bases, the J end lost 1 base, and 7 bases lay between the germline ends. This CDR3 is CASSEPSGTDTQYF. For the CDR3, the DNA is TGTGCCAGCAGTGAACCGTCTGGCACAGATACGCAGTATTTT.

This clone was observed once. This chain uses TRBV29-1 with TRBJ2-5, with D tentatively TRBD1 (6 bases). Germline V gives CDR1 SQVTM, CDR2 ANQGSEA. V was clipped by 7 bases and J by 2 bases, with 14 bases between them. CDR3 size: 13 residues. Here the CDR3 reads CSATGNPQETQYF. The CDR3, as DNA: TGCAGCGCTACAGGGAATCCACAAGAGACCCAGTACTTC. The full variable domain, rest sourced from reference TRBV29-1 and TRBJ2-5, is SAVISQKPSRDICQRGTSLTIQCQVDSQVTMMFWYRQQPGQSLTLIATANQGSEATYESGFVIDKFPISRPNLTFSTLTVSNMSPEDSSIYLCSATGNPQETQYFGPGTRLLVL.

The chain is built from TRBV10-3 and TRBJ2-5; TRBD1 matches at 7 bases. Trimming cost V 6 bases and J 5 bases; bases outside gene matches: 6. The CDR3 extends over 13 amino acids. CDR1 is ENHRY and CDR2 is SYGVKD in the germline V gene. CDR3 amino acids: CAISDRVEETQYF. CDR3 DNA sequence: TGTGCCATCAGCGACAGGGTGGAGGAGACCCAGTACTTC.

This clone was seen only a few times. Here the CDR3 reads CASSSPPRTQYF. The DNA of the CDR3 is TGTGCCAGCAGCTCCCCCCCCCGTACGCAGTATTTT. The chain joins TRBV9 to TRBJ2-3; D ambiguous. The CDR3 extends over 12 amino acids. CDR1 SGDLS and CDR2 YYNGEE come from the germline V gene. V lost 4 bases and J lost 8, with 11 bases in between.

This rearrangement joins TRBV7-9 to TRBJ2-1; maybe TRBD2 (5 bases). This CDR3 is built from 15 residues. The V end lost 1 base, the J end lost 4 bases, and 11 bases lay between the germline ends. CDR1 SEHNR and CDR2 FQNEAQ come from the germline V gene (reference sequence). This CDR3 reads CASSLDGGGYNEQFF. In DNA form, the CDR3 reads TGTGCCAGCAGCTTAGACGGAGGTGGGTACAATGAGCAGTTCTTC.